The present entry profiles one T cell receptor beta chain with its context. The sample comes from a study of T-cell memory formation after mild COVID-19. Constant-segment-primed 5'RACE gave TCR alpha and TCR beta cDNA libraries with sample barcodes and UMIs. Via MiXCR, TCRdb re-called the 5' RACE reads, giving one row per CDR3 protein. The profile shows over 450,000 distinct CDR3 sequences, just over 20% of them singletons. The CDR3 is 13 residues long. The ends were cut back, 0 bases at V and 7 bases at J, with 8 bases in the middle. Germline V lookup: CDR1 SGHKS, CDR2 YYEKEE (reference sequence). V usage is TRBV5-5 and J usage is TRBJ2-1; D is unclear. This clonotype was obtained from an adult woman who had mild COVID-19 (a few samples of this study predate the infection). Cell type and time point are not known. The sequenced sample consisted of PBMCs or a T cell subset sorted from them (not recorded which). CDR3 bases: TGTGCCAGCAGCTTGGTGTACGCGAATGAGCAGTTCTTC. This gives the protein CASSLVYANEQFF.